These 3 T cell receptor beta chains originate from one sample sequenced in a study of CD8+CD57+ T cells in acquired aplastic anemia. Genomic DNA acted as the template from which TCR beta VDJ combination and CDR3 sequence profiling were carried out. One entry per CDR3 protein results from TCRdb running MiXCR on the reads. The table includes 200,000 or so distinct CDR3 sequences, less than 65% detected once. The sample consisted of sorted CD4+, CD8+, or CD8+CD57+ T cells (not recorded which) from PBMCs. The receptors derive from a human donor with severe aplastic anemia or a healthy control (not recorded which).

The chain is built from TRBV7-6 and TRBJ2-7, with D unresolved. V shed 3 bases and J shed 3 bases, with 9 bases lying between them. The CDR3 extends over 13 amino acids. Germline V gives CDR1 SGHVS, CDR2 FNYEAQ. CDR3 coding DNA: TGTGCCAGCAGCTTTAGTATACTCTACGAGCAGTACTTC. Protein product: CASSFSILYEQYF.

The rearrangement uses TRBV5-1 and TRBJ2-1; D perhaps matches TRBD1 (6 bases). Germline assignment: CDR1 SGHRS and CDR2 YFSETQ. The V and J ends lost 4 bases and 3 bases respectively, with 14 bases between them. The CDR3 sequence is 15 residues long. CDR3 amino acids: CASSRDTTNYNEQFF. The CDR3 DNA reads TGCGCCAGCAGCAGGGACACGACGAACTACAATGAGCAGTTCTTC.

CDR3: CASSLEAGVSTEAFF. The CDR3 region has the DNA TGTGCCAGCAGCTTAGAGGCAGGGGTGAGCACTGAAGCTTTCTTT. The chain joins TRBV7-6 to TRBJ1-1; tentative D call: TRBD1 (6 bases). Germline V lookup: CDR1 SGHVS, CDR2 FNYEAQ. The CDR3 extends over 15 amino acids. The V gene lost 1 base and the J gene lost 4 bases, with 13 bases spanning the gap.